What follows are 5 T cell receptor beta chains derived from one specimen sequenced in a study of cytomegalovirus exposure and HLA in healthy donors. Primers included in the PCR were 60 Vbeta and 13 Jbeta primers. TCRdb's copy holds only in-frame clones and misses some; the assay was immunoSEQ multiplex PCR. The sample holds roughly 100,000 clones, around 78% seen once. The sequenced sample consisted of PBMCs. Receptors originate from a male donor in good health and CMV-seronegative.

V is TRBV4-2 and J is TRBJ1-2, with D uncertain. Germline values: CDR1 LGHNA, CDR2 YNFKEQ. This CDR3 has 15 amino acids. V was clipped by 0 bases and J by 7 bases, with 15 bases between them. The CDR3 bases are TGTGCCAGCAGCCAAGATTTCACGGGAGAGGGTGGCTACACCTTC. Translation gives CASSQDFTGEGGYTF.

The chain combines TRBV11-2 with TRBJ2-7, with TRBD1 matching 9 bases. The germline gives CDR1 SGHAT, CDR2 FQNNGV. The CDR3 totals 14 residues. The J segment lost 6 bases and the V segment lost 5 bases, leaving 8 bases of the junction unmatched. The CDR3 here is CASSAGQGKAEQYF. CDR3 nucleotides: TGTGCCAGCAGCGCGGGACAGGGAAAGGCCGAGCAGTACTTC.

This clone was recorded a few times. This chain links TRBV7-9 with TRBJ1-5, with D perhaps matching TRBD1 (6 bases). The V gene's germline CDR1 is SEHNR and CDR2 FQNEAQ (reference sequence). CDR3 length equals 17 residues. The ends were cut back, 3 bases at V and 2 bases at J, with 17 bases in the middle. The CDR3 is CASSLVRGGTGNQPQHF. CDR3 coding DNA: TGTGCCAGCAGCTTGGTTAGGGGGGGGACGGGCAATCAGCCCCAGCATTTT.

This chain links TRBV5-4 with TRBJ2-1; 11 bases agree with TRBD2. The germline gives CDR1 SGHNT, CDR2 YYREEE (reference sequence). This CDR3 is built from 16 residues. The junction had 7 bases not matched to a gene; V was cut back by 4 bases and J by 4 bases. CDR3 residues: CASSRSGRAEYNEQFF. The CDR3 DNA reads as TGTGCCAGCAGCCGTAGCGGGAGGGCGGAATACAATGAGCAGTTCTTC.

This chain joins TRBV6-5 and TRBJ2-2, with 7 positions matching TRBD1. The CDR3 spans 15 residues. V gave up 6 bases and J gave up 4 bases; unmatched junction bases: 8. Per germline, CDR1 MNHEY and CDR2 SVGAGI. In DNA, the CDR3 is TGTGCCAGCAGCACGACAGGGTACAGCACCGGGGAGCTGTTTTTT. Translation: CASSTTGYSTGELFF.